This T cell receptor beta chain was sequenced in a study of CD8 T cells in Susac syndrome (dated by TCRdb to about 2019). About the full investigation: Among the sequenced Susac syndrome patients, over five had clinically active disease and under ten were in clinical remission. At blood withdrawal, Susac syndrome patients were therapy-naive, treated with corticosteroids (with IVIg additionally given to some), or treated with IVIg alone. Repertoire sequencing was used to test whether CD8+ T cell activation and differentiation in Susac syndrome was antigen driven. The study compared CD8+ T cell repertoire clonality among 12 healthy donors, about 14 Susac syndrome patients and roughly 16 multiple sclerosis patients. Study-wide findings and limitations: Clonal expansion was observed in Susac syndrome CD8+ repertoires, with the highest expansion in CD8+ TEMRA cells and greater expansion in clinically active than in remitting patients. The TCR sequencing and HLA analysis was acknowledged to have included a relatively small number of individuals. In the total CD8+ and CD8+ TEMRA repertoires, 15 to 20 and five Susac-specific public clones, respectively, were identified.

RNA was extracted with the RNeasy kit and about 0.5 to 1 ug was reverse transcribed using random hexamers. TCR beta CDR3 regions were amplified with the immunoSEQ multiplex PCR assay covering 54 Vbeta and 13 Jbeta segments. To correct PCR amplification bias, a synthetic template baseline was used for both primer optimization and computational correction. The paper's processing steps were these. Reads were annotated to V, D and J genes according to IMGT and were analyzed with immunoSEQ Analyzer, with only productive sequences retained. Clonality was calculated as one minus the Shannon entropy normalized by log2 of the number of productive unique sequences. For each patient and control, public and private clones were evaluated among the 100 most prevalent clones. Susac-specific clones were defined as absent from healthy and MS cohorts, around 970 published viral clones and other ImmuneACCESS disease sequences. TCRdb reprocessed the public reads (quality trimming at Q25 with fastp, clone calling with MiXCR) and kept in-frame beta chains. Rows merge per CDR3 protein into single entries with the most common DNA and genes. These V and J calls derive from TCRdb rather than the authors' analysis. The sample has 100,000 to 150,000 distinct CDR3 sequences on record, just under 95% of them singletons. Of the sample, approximately 0.2% is held by the ten largest clones.

Peripheral blood CD8+ and CD4+ T cells from healthy donors, Susac syndrome patients and multiple sclerosis patients were profiled using high-throughput TCR beta sequencing. Recently defined diagnostic criteria for definite or probable disease were met by the Susac syndrome patients. CD8+ TEMRA cells were enriched by FACS, while bulk CD8+ and CD4+ T cells were purified by magnetic negative isolation. Blood was drawn into EDTA tubes, processed within 24 hours, and PBMCs were isolated by density gradient centrifugation. PBMCs intended for TCR sequencing were cryopreserved in liquid nitrogen and were subsequently thawed in a 37 degrees C water bath. A purity of at least 90% was achieved for sorted or isolated CD4+, CD8+ and CD8+ TEMRA cells. V is cut back by 3 bases and J by 2 bases, with 3 bases in the junction unmatched. The germline V gene specifies SGDLS as CDR1 and YYNGEE as CDR2. The CDR3 starts with the cysteine, ends with the phenylalanine, and has 14 residues. The sequence is cut down to CDR3 DNA, 42 bases in frame from base 1.

Regarding this clonotype: Its binding antigen is unknown. Per-base quality was not reported, and no clone a single base away is much larger than it.

The V and J genes are TRBV9 and TRBJ2-5; TRBD2 fits 8 bases in the junction. The sample was CD8+ T cells from PBMCs. This clonotype was obtained from a human donor with Susac syndrome. The DNA sequence is as follows: TGTGCCAGCAGCGGACGGGAGGGGCAAGAGACCCAGTACTTC. This translates into CASSGREGQETQYF. The entire variable domain, with the stretches around the CDR3 drawn from the reference TRBV9 and TRBJ2-5 proteins, is DSGVTQTPKHLITATGQRVTLRCSPRSGDLSVYWYQQSLDQGLQFLIQYYNGEERAKGNILERFSAQQFPDLHSELNLSSLELGDSALYFCASSGREGQETQYFGPGTRLLVL.